This T cell receptor beta chain was retrieved from a study of cytomegalovirus exposure and HLA in healthy donors. Study conclusions and caveats: Most sequenced TCRs were rare (though some public TCRs occurred in many donors). The investigators catalogued 150 to 200 TCR beta chains as cytomegalovirus-associated.

This clone was seen ten or more times. Antigen specificity is unknown. Germline trimming cut 4 bases from V and 1 base from J; bases unmatched to any gene: 12. This CDR3 is built from 19 residues. CDR1 is SGHTA, CDR2 FQGNSA, per germline. The PCR employed 60 Vbeta primers together with 13 Jbeta primers. Original processing notes: About 11 million of some 80 million unique TCR beta chains were shared, per a later count. The method was immunoSEQ multiplex PCR; TCRdb's version includes in-frame clones alone and lacks a portion of them. V, J and clone size are taken as reported in that table, and D and trimming were inferred from the DNA itself. This sample carries over 50,000 clones, 60% to 80% of them seen once, and the ten largest clones take 15% to 20%.

The sequencing input was PBMCs. This TCR derives from a man between 35 and 55 years old in good health and CMV-seropositive. The V and J genes are TRBV7-2 and TRBJ2-5, with 13 nucleotides matching TRBD2. This CDR3 is CASSSEQWGLAGFQETQYF. CDR3 bases: TGTGCCAGCAGCTCCGAGCAGTGGGGACTAGCGGGGTTCCAAGAGACCCAGTACTTC.